The 25 T cell receptor beta chains listed next were all sequenced from one sample in a study of cytomegalovirus exposure and HLA in healthy donors. PCR primers comprised 60 Vbeta and 13 Jbeta primers. Produced via immunoSEQ multiplex PCR; TCRdb's table is partial and in-frame only. The table has about 190,000 clones, almost 75% seen once. Sequenced sample: PBMCs. Receptors originate from a woman in her twenties or thirties in good health and CMV-seropositive.

In its sample, this clone was seen once. The chain carries TRBV6-5 and TRBJ2-7; tentative D call: TRBD2 (6 bases). V was trimmed by 8 bases and J by 4 bases, leaving 18 bases between them. This CDR3 region has 14 residues. Germline V gene lookup returns CDR1 MNHEY and CDR2 SVGAGI. CDR3 DNA: TGTGCCAGCGCCCCTGGACTAAAGCTATACGAGCAGTACTTC. Translated, it gives CASAPGLKLYEQYF.

The chain uses TRBV5-1 and TRBJ1-3; TRBD1 agrees at 7 bases. Germline assignment: CDR1 SGHRS and CDR2 YFSETQ. The junction had 5 bases not matched to a gene; V was cut back by 0 bases and J by 2 bases. CDR3 length equals 16 residues. The CDR3 coding sequence is TGCGCCAGCAGCTTGGATGCAGGGGGGACTGGAAACACCATATATTTT. Amino acids: CASSLDAGGTGNTIYF.

This clone has only a few counts. The V gene is TRBV10-2, the J gene TRBJ1-5; D is uncertain. This CDR3 region has 15 residues. Trimming pared 3 bases from V and 1 base from J, leaving 10 bases between. Germline V gives CDR1 WSHSY, CDR2 SAAADI. In nucleotides, the CDR3 is TGCGCCAGCAGTGAAGCCGGAGGGAGCAATCAGCCCCAGCATTTT. The encoded protein is CASSEAGGSNQPQHF.

The chain couples TRBV25-1 to TRBJ2-7; D might be TRBD1 (6 bases). The CDR3 consists of 16 residues. V was cut by 6 bases and J by 0 bases, with 18 bases left in between. The V gene's germline CDR1 is MGHDK and CDR2 SYGVNS. Written as DNA, the CDR3 is TGTGCCAGCAGCCCCGATGGCCGGGACACCTCCTACGAGCAGTACTTC. It encodes CASSPDGRDTSYEQYF.

The CDR3 nucleotides read TGTGCCATCAGTGAGGGGGGGGGTTTTAGCTACAATGAGCAGTTCTTC. This encodes CAISEGGGFSYNEQFF. The chain carries TRBV10-3 and TRBJ2-1; 7 positions agree with TRBD2. The CDR3 loop spans 16 amino acids. J lost 3 bases, V lost 2 bases, and 7 bases had no gene match. Germline V CDR1 and CDR2: ENHRY, SYGVKD.

A few counts support this clone. This chain uses TRBV5-5 with TRBJ1-4; no reliable D call. Germline CDR1 reads SGHKS; CDR2 reads YYEKEE (reference sequence). The length of the CDR3 is 15 residues. The V gene lost 4 bases and the J gene lost 7 bases, with 17 bases spanning the gap. CDR3 bases: TGTGCCAGCAGCCCCGTGGGCAGATCCCTTGAAAAACTGTTTTTT. This codes for CASSPVGRSLEKLFF.

Points on this clone: Compared with germline, one end of the junction differs, possibly owing to a read error. The chain combines TRBV7-9 with TRBJ2-7; 11 bases are a match to TRBD2. Per germline, CDR1 SEHNR and CDR2 FQNEAQ (reference sequence). The CDR3 is made up of 16 amino acids. CDR3 sequence (DNA): TGTTCCAGCAGCTTAGAACCGGGACTAGCGGACTACGAGCAGTACTTC. It encodes CSSSLEPGLADYEQYF.

This chain links TRBV4-1 with TRBJ1-4, with D uncertain. The CDR3 covers 12 residues. The ends were cut back, 3 bases at V and 8 bases at J, with 7 bases in the middle. Germline V lookup: CDR1 MGHRA, CDR2 YSYEKL. In nucleotides, the CDR3 is TGCGCCAGCAGCCACGTGTTCGAAAAACTGTTTTTT. As protein: CASSHVFEKLFF.

This chain joins TRBV19 and TRBJ2-3, with D possibly being TRBD2 (5 bases). CDR3 length: 13 residues. V was shortened by 5 bases and J by 8 bases, with 14 bases between the two germline ends. Germline values: CDR1 LNHDA, CDR2 SQIVND (reference sequence). The CDR3 region has the DNA TGTGCCAGTAGTCTAAGGACTTCGGGTACGCAGTATTTT. This translates into CASSLRTSGTQYF.

The V call is TRBV2, the J call TRBJ2-7; D possibly corresponds to TRBD2 (5 bases). Per germline, CDR1 SNHLY and CDR2 FYNNEI. This CDR3 spans 16 amino acids. V lost 4 bases and J 2 bases, leaving 18 bases between the germline ends. CDR3 in DNA: TGTGCCAGCAGTGCGCTAATCCTAGCCTCTACCTACGAGCAGTACTTC. It specifies CASSALILASTYEQYF.

This sequence joins TRBV15 and TRBJ2-1, with D possibly being TRBD2 (6 bases). Germline V gene sequence: CDR1 LNHNV, CDR2 YYDKDF (reference sequence). This CDR3 contains 16 residues. The V end lost 5 bases, the J end lost 6 bases, and 20 bases lay between the germline ends. CDR3 in DNA: TGTGCCACCAGCCCCCGGGTGGGACTCAGGGTCAATGAGCAGTTCTTC. This sequence encodes CATSPRVGLRVNEQFF.

V gene TRBV19 combines with J gene TRBJ2-5; TRBD1 is a possible D gene (5 bases). This CDR3 is built from 13 residues. Germline V gene lookup returns CDR1 LNHDA and CDR2 SQIVND (reference sequence). The V and J ends lost 2 bases and 5 bases respectively, with 9 bases between them. The CDR3 spells CASSIQGTETQYF. The CDR3 DNA sequence: TGTGCCAGTAGTATACAGGGAACGGAGACCCAGTACTTC.

This chain links TRBV9 with TRBJ2-5; weak D call: TRBD2 (6 bases). Germline CDR1 and CDR2: SGDLS and YYNGEE. The V and J ends lost 0 bases and 0 bases respectively, with 9 bases between them. This CDR3 is 15 amino acids long. In DNA, the CDR3 is TGTGCCAGCAGCGTAGCCGCGGGACACCAAGAGACCCAGTACTTC. Translating gives CASSVAAGHQETQYF.

The gene calls are TRBV11-2 and TRBJ2-3; 8 bases align to TRBD2. The length of the CDR3 is 16 residues. The germline gives CDR1 SGHAT, CDR2 FQNNGV. After removal of 1 base from V and 0 bases from J, the junction contained 3 bases not matched to a gene. The DNA of the CDR3 is TGTGCCAGCAGCTTAGGGGCGGGAGGAAGCACAGATACGCAGTATTTT. This translates into CASSLGAGGSTDTQYF. Together with reference TRBV11-2 and TRBJ2-3, the CDR3 gives the full variable domain: EAGVAQSPRYKIIEKRQSVAFWCNPISGHATLYWYQQILGQGPKLLIQFQNNGVVDDSQLPKDRFSAERLKGVDSTLKIQPAKLEDSAVYLCASSLGAGGSTDTQYFGPGTRLTVL.

The genes are TRBV13 and TRBJ2-7, with unresolved D. Germline V gene sequence: CDR1 PRHDT, CDR2 FYEKMQ (reference sequence). V dropped 2 bases and J dropped 6 bases, with 5 bases sitting between them. The CDR3 spans 11 residues. The CDR3 loop reads CASSLTSEQYF. CDR3 nucleotides: TGTGCCAGCAGCTTAACCAGCGAGCAGTACTTC. Filled out from reference TRBV13 and TRBJ2-7, the complete variable domain reads AAGVIQSPRHLIKEKRETATLKCYPIPRHDTVYWYQQGPGQDPQFLISFYEKMQSDKGSIPDRFSAQQFSDYHSELNMSSLELGDSALYFCASSLTSEQYFGPGTRLTVT.

V gene TRBV25-1 combines with J gene TRBJ1-1, with D possibly TRBD1 on 5 matching bases. Germline V lookup: CDR1 MGHDK, CDR2 SYGVNS. Trimming left V 4 bases short and J 0 bases short, with 6 bases between. This CDR3 comprises 13 residues. The CDR3 region has the DNA TGTGCCAGCAGTGTGGGGCTGAACACTGAAGCTTTCTTT. As protein: CASSVGLNTEAFF. Variable domain in full (rest from reference TRBV25-1 and TRBJ1-1): EADIYQTPRYLVIGTGKKITLECSQTMGHDKMYWYQQDPGMELHLIHYSYGVNSTEKGDLSSESTVSRIRTEHFPLTLESARPSHTSQYLCASSVGLNTEAFFGQGTRLTVV.

This clone appeared once. The rearrangement uses TRBV7-9 and TRBJ2-3; 11 positions match TRBD2. Unmatched junction bases numbered 14, after V lost 0 bases and J lost 6 bases. Germline CDR1 is SEHNR and CDR2 is FQNEAQ (reference sequence). The CDR3 runs to 19 residues. The CDR3 spells CASSLALAGGSPGGDTQYF. The CDR3 DNA reads as TGTGCCAGCAGCTTAGCGCTAGCGGGAGGCTCTCCAGGGGGCGATACGCAGTATTTT.

This chain connects TRBV4-2 to TRBJ2-7, with TRBD2 identical over 8 bases. Germline CDR1 is LGHNA and CDR2 is YNFKEQ. The CDR3 sequence is 14 residues long. J gave up 2 bases and V 1 base, and 1 base lay outside the gene matches. CDR3 in DNA: TGTGCCAGCAGCCAAGCCGGGGGGGCCTACGAGCAGTACTTC. Protein product: CASSQAGGAYEQYF.

This clone occurred once. V is TRBV6-5 and J is TRBJ2-3; 8 bases agree with TRBD1. The length of the CDR3 is 15 residues. Germline lookup yields CDR1 MNHEY and CDR2 SVGAGI. V shed 0 bases, J shed 4 bases, and the junction held 3 bases outside the gene matches. In nucleotides, the CDR3 is TGTGCCAGCAGTTACTCGGGGACAGGCCCAGATACGCAGTATTTT. This gives the protein CASSYSGTGPDTQYF.

This chain links TRBV5-6 with TRBJ2-3; no firm D call. Per the germline V gene, CDR1 is SGHDT and CDR2 is YYEEEE. This CDR3 is 12 amino acids long. The V end was cut by 0 bases, the J end by 6 bases, with 5 bases between. The CDR3 sequence is CASSLVGDTQYF. The CDR3 nucleotides are TGTGCCAGCAGCTTGGTCGGGGATACGCAGTATTTT.

This chain connects TRBV7-6 to TRBJ2-5; TRBD2 is a possible D gene (6 bases). This CDR3 comprises 15 residues. The V and J ends lost 5 bases and 5 bases respectively, with 18 bases between them. CDR1 and CDR2 (germline): SGHVS, FNYEAQ. The CDR3 reads CASSAGARDGETQYF. The CDR3 DNA follows: TGTGCCAGCAGCGCCGGGGCGCGGGACGGGGAGACCCAGTACTTC.

This clone was recorded only once. J is TRBJ1-5 and V is TRBV5-8; 9 bases agree with TRBD1. The CDR3 covers 15 residues. Germline CDR1 SGHTS, CDR2 YDEGEE. Trimming cost V 3 bases and J 6 bases; bases outside gene matches: 7. For the CDR3, the DNA is TGTGCCAGCAGCTGGGGACAGGGAGGGGGTCAGCCCCAGCATTTT. Translation gives CASSWGQGGGQPQHF.

The J gene is TRBJ2-3, the V gene TRBV27, with TRBD2 matching over 8 bases. Germline CDR1 MNHEY, CDR2 SMNVEV (reference sequence). V was clipped by 5 bases and J by 0 bases; unmatched bases: 10. This CDR3 has 17 residues. CDR3 in DNA: TGTGCCAGCAGTCCCCTCCCACTAGCGGCTAGCACAGATACGCAGTATTTT. This gives the protein CASSPLPLAASTDTQYF.

The chain uses TRBV5-4 and TRBJ2-4, with D possibly TRBD2 on 6 matching bases. The CDR3 sequence is 16 residues long. Germline V lookup: CDR1 SGHNT, CDR2 YYREEE (reference sequence). V dropped 3 bases and J dropped 0 bases, with 13 bases sitting between them. In DNA, the CDR3 is TGTGCCAGCAGCTCTATTGGGGGGAAAGCCAAAAACATTCAGTACTTC. Protein sequence: CASSSIGGKAKNIQYF.

This clone was counted a single time. V and J are TRBV10-2 and TRBJ1-5, with D uncertain. Germline V lookup: CDR1 WSHSY, CDR2 SAAADI. V was shortened by 3 bases and J by 3 bases, with 6 bases between the two germline ends. CDR3 length equals 13 residues. The CDR3 DNA reads TGCGCCAGCAGTGACACTCACAATCAGCCCCAGCATTTT. Amino acid sequence: CASSDTHNQPQHF.